The 32 T cell receptor beta chains given below trace back to one sample, sequenced in a study of CD8 T cells in Susac syndrome. RNA was extracted with the RNeasy kit, and a quantity of roughly 0.5 to 1 ug was reverse transcribed using random hexamers. Via MiXCR, TCRdb re-called the immunoSEQ multiplex PCR reads, giving one row per CDR3 protein. The sample contains roughly 150,000 distinct CDR3 sequences, approximately 95% of which appear only once. Sequenced material: CD8+ T cells from PBMCs. The receptors derive from a human donor with Susac syndrome.

V gene TRBV7-8 combines with J gene TRBJ2-5; D perhaps matches TRBD1 (6 bases). With 5 bases removed from V and 2 bases from J, the gap between germline ends came to 12 bases. This CDR3 contains 14 residues. Germline values: CDR1 SGHVS, CDR2 FQNEAQ. CDR3 protein: CASSDDRKQETQYF. The CDR3 nucleotides are TGTGCCAGCAGCGACGACAGGAAACAAGAGACCCAGTACTTC.

The genes are TRBV9 and TRBJ2-3; 14 bases align to TRBD2. The CDR3 extends over 17 amino acids. V lost 4 bases, J lost 2 bases, and 6 bases stayed unmatched. Looked up from germline, CDR1 is SGDLS and CDR2 is YYNGEE. The CDR3 DNA reads TGTGCCAGCAGCCCAGGACTAGCGGGAGGATTCACAGATACGCAGTATTTT. It specifies CASSPGLAGGFTDTQYF.

The V and J genes are TRBV19 and TRBJ2-2, with 7 bases identical to TRBD2. V lost 6 bases, J lost 4 bases, and 11 bases stayed unmatched. CDR1 is LNHDA, CDR2 SQIVND, per germline (reference sequence). The CDR3 runs 16 residues. CDR3 in amino acids: CASRSRGGPCTGELFF. The CDR3 DNA reads TGTGCCAGTAGGAGCCGGGGAGGGCCTTGCACCGGGGAGCTGTTTTTT. The whole variable domain, remainder taken from reference TRBV19 and TRBJ2-2, is DGGITQSPKYLFRKEGQNVTLSCEQNLNHDAMYWYRQDPGQGLRLIYYSQIVNDFQKGDIAEGYSVSREKKESFPLTVTSAQKNPTAFYLCASRSRGGPCTGELFFGEGSRLTVL.

This clonotype was observed once. In nucleotides, the CDR3 is TGTGCCAGCAGCGCCGGGCCCCTAGTTGGCTACACCTTC. Its protein product is CASSAGPLVGYTF. This chain joins TRBV9 and TRBJ1-2; D is unresolved. The CDR3 covers 13 residues. CDR1 and CDR2 from the germline V gene are SGDLS and YYNGEE. Trimming cost V 3 bases and J 7 bases, with 13 bases left between them.

J is TRBJ1-1 and V is TRBV27, with 8 bases aligning to TRBD1. The CDR3 runs to 17 residues. CDR1 is MNHEY and CDR2 is SMNVEV in the germline V gene (reference sequence). J gave up 3 bases and V 5 bases, and 14 bases lay outside the gene matches. CDR3 bases: TGTGCCAGCAGTCCCCTCCCACAGGGGGTTCGGGACACTGAAGCTTTCTTT. Amino acid sequence: CASSPLPQGVRDTEAFF.

This chain uses TRBV13 with TRBJ2-1, with 8 nucleotides matching TRBD2. This CDR3 is built from 15 residues. V gave up 2 bases and J gave up 2 bases; unmatched junction bases: 2. Germline-derived CDR1 and CDR2 are PRHDT and FYEKMQ (reference sequence). The CDR3 nucleotides read TGTGCCAGCAGCTTATGGCGGGAGGCCTACAATGAGCAGTTCTTC. It codes for CASSLWREAYNEQFF.

V gene TRBV7-6 combines with J gene TRBJ1-1; 9 bases line up with TRBD1. Per germline, CDR1 SGHVS and CDR2 FNYEAQ. This CDR3 contains 17 residues. With 4 bases clipped from V and 1 base from J, the junction kept 10 bases outside the gene matches. Here the CDR3 reads CASSSKSGTGKNTEAFF. The CDR3 bases are TGTGCCAGCAGCTCCAAATCCGGGACAGGGAAGAACACTGAAGCTTTCTTT.

The V call is TRBV9, the J call TRBJ2-5; D is uncertain. This CDR3 comprises 14 residues. Between the trimmed V and J ends, which lost 3 bases and 5 bases, there was a span of 14 bases. CDR1 SGDLS and CDR2 YYNGEE come from the germline V gene. CDR3 region: CASSADGFRETQYF. In DNA, the CDR3 is TGTGCCAGCAGCGCAGACGGTTTTCGTGAGACCCAGTACTTC.

The rearrangement links TRBV13 to TRBJ1-1; the D is unclear. Per germline, CDR1 PRHDT and CDR2 FYEKMQ (reference sequence). This CDR3 comprises 15 residues. Trimming removed 2 bases from V and 1 base from J, with 11 bases in between. As DNA, the CDR3 is TGTGCCAGCAGCTTACGACCTCCGGAGAACACTGAAGCTTTCTTT. It yields the protein CASSLRPPENTEAFF.

The V gene is TRBV13, the J gene TRBJ2-3, with TRBD2 identical over 7 bases. The ends lost 0 bases at V and 7 bases at J; junction bases unmatched: 1. This CDR3 has 13 amino acids. Germline CDR1 PRHDT, CDR2 FYEKMQ (reference sequence). This CDR3 is CASSLGGLNTQYF. DNA of the CDR3: TGTGCCAGCAGCTTAGGGGGACTAAATACGCAGTATTTT.

The chain recombines TRBV5-6 with TRBJ2-3, with D possibly being TRBD2 (6 bases). Germline values: CDR1 SGHDT, CDR2 YYEEEE. This CDR3 comprises 16 residues. The V end lost 3 bases, the J end lost 0 bases, and 14 bases lay between the germline ends. This CDR3 reads CASSWRVTDSTDTQYF. The CDR3 DNA reads TGTGCCAGCAGCTGGAGGGTGACGGACAGCACAGATACGCAGTATTTT.

The chain combines TRBV13 with TRBJ2-3, with D unclear. This CDR3 region has 12 residues. Germline V CDR1 and CDR2: PRHDT, FYEKMQ (reference sequence). Trimming removed 6 bases at V and 4 bases at J, with 8 bases between. Here the CDR3 reads CASRALADTQYF. For the CDR3, the DNA is TGTGCCAGCAGGGCTTTGGCAGATACGCAGTATTTT.

The rearrangement joins TRBV27 to TRBJ2-7; 8 nucleotides agree with TRBD1. There are 14 residues in the CDR3. Losses at the gene ends were 5 bases for V and 3 bases for J; bases not matched to a gene: 6. The V gene's germline CDR1 is MNHEY and CDR2 SMNVEV (reference sequence). CDR3 region: CASSPSGTGYEQYF. CDR3 nucleotide sequence: TGTGCCAGCAGTCCCTCCGGGACAGGCTACGAGCAGTACTTC.

The chain recombines TRBV27 with TRBJ1-2, with unresolved D. The V and J ends lost 6 bases and 4 bases respectively, with 15 bases between them. CDR3 size: 14 residues. The germline gives CDR1 MNHEY, CDR2 SMNVEV (reference sequence). The CDR3 bases are TGTGCCAGCAGCCACACGTCGGTCGGCTATGGCTACACCTTC. Its translation is CASSHTSVGYGYTF.

V gene TRBV9 combines with J gene TRBJ1-4; no definite D call. Trimming stripped 4 bases from V and 3 bases from J, with 13 bases between. The length of the CDR3 is 15 residues. Looked up from germline, CDR1 is SGDLS and CDR2 is YYNGEE. The CDR3 DNA follows: TGTGCCAGCAGCCCACGGACTGCGGCTAATGAAAAACTGTTTTTT. Its protein is CASSPRTAANEKLFF.

This clonotype came up once. This sequence joins TRBV4-1 and TRBJ1-1, with D possibly matching TRBD1 (6 bases). Germline V lookup: CDR1 MGHRA, CDR2 YSYEKL. The CDR3 contains 14 residues. The V gene lost 8 bases and the J gene lost 3 bases, with 16 bases spanning the gap. The DNA of the CDR3 is TGCGCCAGCCGACTCGTATCAGGGGACACTGAAGCTTTCTTT. Translating gives CASRLVSGDTEAFF.

V gene TRBV19 combines with J gene TRBJ1-1, with a tentative D call TRBD1 (5 bases). The germline gives CDR1 LNHDA, CDR2 SQIVND (reference sequence). The V and J ends lost 5 bases and 1 base respectively, with 8 bases between them. The CDR3 is 13 residues long. This CDR3 is CASSSGPNTEAFF. CDR3 coding DNA: TGTGCCAGTAGTTCAGGGCCGAACACTGAAGCTTTCTTT.

Here the CDR3 DNA reads TGTGCCAGCAGCGTCTCAGGCCACGAGCAGTACTTC. Translating gives CASSVSGHEQYF. This chain uses TRBV9 with TRBJ2-7; D unclear. Germline-derived CDR1 and CDR2 are SGDLS and YYNGEE. The CDR3 spans 12 residues. The V end was cut by 2 bases, the J end by 5 bases, with 8 bases between.

The gene calls are TRBV20-1 and TRBJ2-5; 10 bases map to TRBD1. V lost 6 bases to trimming and J lost 4 bases; unmatched junction nucleotides: 2. Looked up from germline, CDR1 is DFQATT and CDR2 is SNEGSKA (reference sequence). This CDR3 has 12 amino acids. DNA of the CDR3: TGCAGTGCGTGGGACAGGGGAGAGACCCAGTACTTC. Its protein is CSAWDRGETQYF.

The rearrangement links TRBV4-1 to TRBJ2-7, with 9 nucleotides matching TRBD2. V was clipped by 4 bases and J by 1 base; unmatched bases: 11. CDR3 size: 17 residues. The germline V gene has CDR1 MGHRA and CDR2 YSYEKL. The CDR3: CASSRGLAPSTSYEQYF. CDR3 DNA: TGCGCCAGCAGCCGAGGACTAGCGCCAAGTACGTCCTACGAGCAGTACTTC.

The rearrangement links TRBV3-1 to TRBJ2-1; 11 bases are shared with TRBD1. V lost 0 bases and J lost 2; bases outside the gene matches: 9. The V gene's germline CDR1 is LGHDT and CDR2 YNNKEL (reference sequence). The CDR3 consists of 19 residues. The CDR3 here is CASSQDYRPGQGAYNEQFF. In DNA form, the CDR3 reads TGTGCCAGCAGCCAAGATTACCGACCGGGACAGGGGGCCTACAATGAGCAGTTCTTC.

V and J are TRBV6-4 and TRBJ1-5; 7 bases agree with TRBD1. Germline V gives CDR1 MRHNA, CDR2 SNTAGT. V shed 2 bases and J 6 bases; nucleotides not matched to a gene: 10. This CDR3 region has 16 residues. CDR3 residues: CASSDPGQLQSQPQHF. CDR3 DNA: TGTGCCAGCAGTGACCCGGGACAGCTGCAAAGTCAGCCCCAGCATTTT.

The genes are TRBV27 and TRBJ1-1; D call uncertain. Germline CDR1 is MNHEY and CDR2 is SMNVEV (reference sequence). V shed 2 bases and J shed 3 bases, with 13 bases lying between them. The CDR3 is made up of 15 amino acids. The chain's CDR3 is CASSLNTGVYTEAFF. CDR3 sequence (DNA): TGTGCCAGCAGTTTAAATACTGGGGTTTACACTGAAGCTTTCTTT.

The chain has TRBV9 and TRBJ2-3, with no clear D. V was cut by 5 bases and J by 0 bases, with 7 bases left in between. The length of the CDR3 is 13 residues. Germline lookup yields CDR1 SGDLS and CDR2 YYNGEE. The CDR3 reads CASRGTSTDTQYF. CDR3 sequence (DNA): TGTGCCAGCAGGGGAACTAGCACAGATACGCAGTATTTT.

The V gene is TRBV29-1, the J gene TRBJ2-2; D ambiguous. CDR1 and CDR2 from the germline V gene are SQVTM and ANQGSEA. The CDR3 consists of 14 residues. Trimming shortened V by 3 bases and J by 5 bases, and 13 bases separated the two germline ends. CDR3 sequence: CSVDIGPYTGELFF. The CDR3 DNA follows: TGCAGCGTTGATATTGGACCTTATACCGGGGAGCTGTTTTTT.

The chain recombines TRBV2 with TRBJ2-2; tentative D call: TRBD1 (6 bases). This CDR3 contains 13 residues. Germline V gene data show CDR1 as SNHLY and CDR2 as FYNNEI. V gave up 8 bases and J gave up 5 bases, with 12 bases separating them. The CDR3 nucleotides are TGTGCCAGCGACAGGCCCCAAACCGGGGAGCTGTTTTTT. Translating gives CASDRPQTGELFF.

The rearrangement uses TRBV7-8 and TRBJ2-7, with D perhaps assigned TRBD1 or TRBD2 (6 bases each). The ends were cut back, 3 bases at V and 0 bases at J, with 21 bases in the middle. From germline, CDR1 is SGHVS and CDR2 FQNEAQ. The CDR3 is 18 residues long. CDR3 sequence (DNA): TGTGCCAGCAGCTTTTCCCCAGGGGTCGGGGGAAGCTCCTACGAGCAGTACTTC. This codes for CASSFSPGVGGSSYEQYF.

V is TRBV6-1 and J is TRBJ2-3, with 8 bases lining up with TRBD2. The germline CDR1 and CDR2 sequences are MNHNS and SASEGT. The CDR3 runs to 16 residues. Unmatched junction bases numbered 4, after V lost 1 base and J lost 1 base. The chain's CDR3 is CASSEGGGFRTDTQYF. In nucleotides, the CDR3 is TGTGCCAGCAGTGAAGGCGGGGGGTTCCGCACAGATACGCAGTATTTT.

The CDR3 DNA follows: TGCAGTGCGAGTACGGGACTAGCCAAAAACATTCAGTACTTC. Translation gives CSASTGLAKNIQYF. The chain links TRBV20-1 to TRBJ2-4; maybe TRBD2 (6 bases). The CDR3 runs 14 residues. V shed 6 bases and J shed 0 bases, with 12 bases lying between them. CDR1 and CDR2 (germline): DFQATT, SNEGSKA (reference sequence).

The chain has TRBV5-1 and TRBJ1-1; 7 bases line up with TRBD1. The CDR3 has 13 amino acids. The V segment lost 4 bases and the J segment 4 bases; nucleotides outside the gene matches: 4. Looked up from germline, CDR1 is SGHRS and CDR2 is YFSETQ. The CDR3 nucleotides are TGCGCCAGCAGCACAGGGGAGAGCACTGAAGCTTTCTTT. Translating it yields CASSTGESTEAFF.

The gene calls are TRBV28 and TRBJ2-5; D gene ambiguous. Germline values: CDR1 MDHEN, CDR2 SYDVKM. This CDR3 comprises 12 residues. V was pared by 2 bases and J by 5 bases, with 6 bases between. The CDR3 protein is CASSLRDETQYF. As DNA, the CDR3 is TGTGCCAGCAGTTTACGCGATGAGACCCAGTACTTC.

The chain combines TRBV11-2 with TRBJ2-7; 10 positions agree with TRBD2. This CDR3 is 17 amino acids long. From germline, CDR1 is SGHAT and CDR2 FQNNGV. The V and J ends lost 0 bases and 3 bases, in that order; junction bases with no gene match: 8. The CDR3: CASSLDLWSGRDYEQYF. CDR3 sequence (DNA): TGTGCCAGCAGCTTAGATCTTTGGAGCGGGAGGGACTACGAGCAGTACTTC. The complete variable domain, with remaining parts taken from reference TRBV11-2 and TRBJ2-7, reads EAGVAQSPRYKIIEKRQSVAFWCNPISGHATLYWYQQILGQGPKLLIQFQNNGVVDDSQLPKDRFSAERLKGVDSTLKIQPAKLEDSAVYLCASSLDLWSGRDYEQYFGPGTRLTVT.